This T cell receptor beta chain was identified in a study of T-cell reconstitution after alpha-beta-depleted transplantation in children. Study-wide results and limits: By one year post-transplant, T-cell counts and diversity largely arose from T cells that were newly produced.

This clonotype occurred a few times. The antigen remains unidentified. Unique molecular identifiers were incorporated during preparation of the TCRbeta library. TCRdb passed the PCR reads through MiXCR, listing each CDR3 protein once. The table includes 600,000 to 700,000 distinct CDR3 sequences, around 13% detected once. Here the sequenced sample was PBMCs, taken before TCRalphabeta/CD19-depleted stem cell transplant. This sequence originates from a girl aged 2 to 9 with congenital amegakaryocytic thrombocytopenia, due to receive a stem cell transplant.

The CDR3 DNA sequence: TGTGCCAGCAGTACCCCGGGGGGGGGCATTAATTCACCCCTCCACTTT. Translating it yields CASSTPGGGINSPLHF. The V call is TRBV28, the J call TRBJ1-6; D is possibly TRBD1 (6 bases). V was clipped by 5 bases and J by 6 bases, with 17 bases between them. The CDR3 sequence is 16 residues long. Germline V lookup: CDR1 MDHEN, CDR2 SYDVKM.